The 30 T cell receptor beta chains below were found in one sample sequenced in a study of tumor and adjacent non-tumor tissue in lung cancer. RNA was extracted from bulk tissue without any cell sorting. The library came from three nested PCR rounds adapted from ARM-PCR protocols. TCRdb passed the multiplex PCR reads through MiXCR, listing each CDR3 protein once. The sample records about 93,000 distinct CDR3 sequences, roughly 66% being singletons. The specimen sequenced was lung tumor tissue. Source of these receptors: a man between 60 and 75 years old with non-small cell lung cancer.

Only a few counts were recorded for this clonotype. Being one base from a much bigger clone, this may be a read error. The gene calls are TRBV6-2 or TRBV6-3 and TRBJ2-7, with D maybe TRBD2 (6 bases). Germline CDR1 reads MNHEY; CDR2 reads SVGEGT. The CDR3 has 14 amino acids. Written as DNA, the CDR3 is TGTGCCTGCAGTAAACCGGGACTGGGCTACGAGCAGTACTTC. It encodes CACSKPGLGYEQYF.

As for this clonotype: The junction departs from germline at one end; a sequencing error may be responsible. V gene TRBV5-4 combines with J gene TRBJ1-1; D gene ambiguous. The germline CDR1 and CDR2 sequences are SGHNT and YYREEE (reference sequence). This CDR3 comprises 13 residues. CDR3 residues: CASSFSRETEALF. Here the CDR3 DNA reads TGTGCCAGCAGCTTTTCGAGGGAGACTGAAGCTTTATTT.

This clonotype has a single count. A much larger clone lies a single base off, so this may be a read error. The chain employs TRBV20-1 and TRBJ1-6; 9 nucleotides line up with TRBD1. The J segment lost 1 base and the V segment lost 2 bases, leaving 3 bases of the junction unmatched. CDR3 length: 16 residues. Germline assignment: CDR1 DFQATT and CDR2 SNEGSKA (reference sequence). CDR3 sequence: CSARWDRESYNSPLHF. As DNA, the CDR3 is TGCAGTGCTAGATGGGACAGGGAATCCTATAATTCACCCCTCCACTTT.

This clonotype was detected many times. The chain joins TRBV6-6 to TRBJ2-3, with D hard to call. Trimming removed 4 bases at V and 6 bases at J, with 11 bases between. Germline V gives CDR1 MNHNY, CDR2 SVGAGI (reference sequence). CDR3 length equals 13 residues. CDR3 sequence: CASSFKNGDTQYF. The CDR3 DNA follows: TGTGCCAGCAGTTTCAAGAACGGTGATACGCAGTATTTT.

Concerning this clonotype itself: Being one base from a much bigger clone, this may be a read error. Since the CDR3 does not end with the conserved phenylalanine or tryptophan, this likely comes from a read error. In DNA form, the CDR3 reads TGTGCCAGCAGTCACCCCTCGGGACGAGAGACCCAGTACATC. Encoded protein: CASSHPSGRETQYI. This chain links TRBV28 with TRBJ2-5; D might be TRBD1 or TRBD2, each matching 5 bases. The CDR3 covers 14 residues. Deletions cut 5 bases from V and 4 bases from J, with 14 bases between. Germline CDR1 reads MDHEN; CDR2 reads SYDVKM.

This clonotype was observed a few times. The chain uses TRBV4-1 and TRBJ2-7; D is possibly TRBD1 or TRBD2 (5 bases each). The ends were cut back, 1 base at V and 7 bases at J, with 17 bases in the middle. The CDR3 is made up of 15 amino acids. The germline V gene has CDR1 MGHRA and CDR2 YSYEKL. CDR3 sequence reads: CASSQGYRTSGEQYF. The CDR3, as DNA: TGCGCCAGCAGCCAAGGATATCGGACATCGGGGGAGCAGTACTTC.

A word on this clonotype: The CDR3 ends on some other residue instead of the conserved phenylalanine or tryptophan, so this is likely a read error. The chain carries TRBV7-8 and TRBJ1-5; D remains unclear. The germline V gene has CDR1 SGHVS and CDR2 FQNEAQ. CDR3 size: 16 residues. The CDR3 DNA reads TGTGCTAGCAGCTTAGACGGCAGTCGTTCAAGGCAGCACCAGCATTAT. Protein product: CASSLDGSRSRQHQHY.

Points on this clonotype: A much larger clone sits a single nucleotide away, making a read error possible. CDR3 loop: CASSIGGSGYTF. In DNA form, the CDR3 reads TGTGCCAGCAGTATAGGGGGTTCAGGCTACACCTTC. The chain uses TRBV28 and TRBJ1-2, with D tentatively TRBD1 (6 bases). V was cut by 5 bases and J by 8 bases, with 12 bases left in between. The CDR3 contains 12 residues. Germline loops: CDR1 MDHEN, CDR2 SYDVKM.

In its sample, this clonotype was seen once. The chain uses TRBV11-3 and TRBJ2-7; 10 bases match TRBD2. CDR1 is SGHNT, CDR2 YENEEA, per germline. The CDR3 has 15 amino acids. Trimming at V came to 10 bases and at J to 4 bases, leaving 13 bases not matched to a gene. CDR3 bases: TGTGCCAATAAGAGTGCTAGCGGGAGCTCTTACGAGCAGTACTTC. Translating gives CANKSASGSSYEQYF.

The gene calls are TRBV12-3 or TRBV12-4 and TRBJ2-3, with 10 bases identical to TRBD2. This CDR3 has 18 residues. CDR3 sequence reads: CANSNPSGGPQQRGTQYF. The CDR3 DNA sequence: TGTGCTAACAGCAACCCTAGCGGGGGACCCCAACAGAGGGGTACGCAGTATTTT.

In regard to this clonotype: This is likely a read error, given that the CDR3 carries no conserved phenylalanine or tryptophan at its end. The chain has TRBV29-1 and TRBJ2-1; TRBD2 might be the D (6 bases). The CDR3 has 14 residues. Germline assignment: CDR1 SQVTM and CDR2 ANQGSEA. The CDR3: CSLDLREKYNEQFL. CDR3 coding DNA: TGCAGCCTTGATCTCCGGGAGAAATACAATGAGCAGTTCTTA.

This clonotype occurred a few times. A much more abundant neighbour one base away suggests this may be a read error. This rearrangement joins TRBV6-5 to TRBJ1-2, with D possibly being TRBD1 (5 bases). The V gene's germline CDR1 is MNHEY and CDR2 SVGAGI. The ends were cut back, 2 bases at V and 5 bases at J, with 6 bases in the middle. This CDR3 has 12 amino acids. As DNA, the CDR3 is TGTGCCAGCAGTTACGGGGGTTATGGCTACACCTTC. This codes for CASSYGGYGYTF.

V is TRBV28 and J is TRBJ1-2; D remains ambiguous. The CDR3 is made up of 13 amino acids. With 6 bases removed from V and 8 bases from J, the gap between germline ends came to 16 bases. Germline CDR1 is MDHEN and CDR2 is SYDVKM. In nucleotides, the CDR3 is TGTGCCAGCAGGCCCGGGTCCCTGTGGGGCTACACCTTC. It specifies CASRPGSLWGYTF.

This clonotype was recorded once. A read error may account for a junction end that differs from germline. The chain has TRBV29-1 and TRBJ1-5, with D tentatively TRBD1 (5 bases). Germline V lookup: CDR1 SQVTM, CDR2 ANQGSEA. This CDR3 is 13 amino acids long. The chain's CDR3 is CIVGQGMQQPQHF. The DNA for the CDR3 is TGCATCGTTGGGCAGGGTATGCAGCAGCCCCAGCATTTT.

The sample holds one count of this clonotype. The final CDR3 position lacks the conserved phenylalanine or tryptophan, pointing to a likely read error. The chain links TRBV6-2 or TRBV6-3 to TRBJ2-7, with a weak D call TRBD1 (5 bases). Trimming shortened V by 7 bases and J by 0 bases, and 16 bases separated the two germline ends. Germline CDR1 MNHEY, CDR2 SVGEGT. CDR3 size: 15 residues. The CDR3 DNA reads as TGTGCCAGCATGACGGCAGGGAAAAACTCCTACGAGCAGTACTCC. Residues: CASMTAGKNSYEQYS.

Worth noting for this clonotype: Sequence at one end of the junction differs from germline and may be a read error. The CDR3 region is CAIKTVSTDTQYF. In DNA form, the CDR3 reads TGCGCCATCAAAACAGTGAGCACAGATACGCAGTATTTT. The chain couples TRBV10-3 to TRBJ2-3; no clear D gene. This CDR3 contains 13 residues. From germline, CDR1 is ENHRY and CDR2 SYGVKD.

Concerning this clonotype itself: At one of its ends the junction is not consistent with the germline gene, which may arise from a read error. The CDR3 region has the DNA TGCAGCACTAGGGGGGCTTTCGGCTACAATGGGCAGTTCTTC. Its translation: CSTRGAFGYNGQFF. This chain uses TRBV29-1 with TRBJ2-1; either TRBD1 or TRBD2 may supply D (6 bases each). Per germline, CDR1 SQVTM and CDR2 ANQGSEA. The CDR3 length is 14 residues.

This chain links TRBV29-1 with TRBJ1-5; no reliable D call. The CDR3 consists of 13 residues. Looked up from germline, CDR1 is SQVTM and CDR2 is ANQGSEA. CDR3 loop: CSVQQEGNQPQHF. The CDR3 region has the DNA TGCAGTGTCCAGCAGGAGGGCAATCAGCCCCAGCATTTT.

About this clonotype itself: One end of the junction fails to match germline, which may point to a read error. The genes are TRBV4-1 and TRBJ2-7; 9 bases agree with TRBD2. Per germline, CDR1 MGHRA and CDR2 YSYEKL. CDR3 size: 13 residues. The CDR3 DNA follows: TGCGCCGGCAGCCAAGAACCTAGCGGGAAGAGATACTTC. Translating it yields CAGSQEPSGKRYF.

With regard to this clonotype: One junction end disagrees with the germline gene, perhaps due to a read error. The chain combines TRBV12-3 or TRBV12-4 with TRBJ1-5; the D is unclear. The CDR3 extends over 14 amino acids. CDR3 nucleotides: TGTGCCAGCACCAACGATAGGTTAAACCAGCCCCAGCAGTTT. Its translation: CASTNDRLNQPQQF.

As to this clonotype: Given a much more abundant clone one base away, this may be a read error. The rearrangement uses TRBV30 and TRBJ2-1; no reliable D call. CDR3 length: 13 amino acids. From germline, CDR1 is GTSNPN and CDR2 SVGIG (reference sequence). V was cut by 4 bases and J by 6 bases, with 13 bases left in between. The CDR3 loop is CAWTQMGCNEQFF. The CDR3 DNA is TGTGCCTGGACCCAGATGGGCTGCAATGAGCAGTTCTTC.

This clonotype is judged medium-sized. The chain carries TRBV10-3 and TRBJ1-2, with 11 bases aligning to TRBD1. Germline V gene data show CDR1 as ENHRY and CDR2 as SYGVKD. The CDR3 has 13 residues. V was pared by 6 bases and J by 4 bases, with 1 base of the junction left unmatched. The CDR3 DNA is TGTGCCATCAGCGGGACAGGGGGCTATGGCTACACCTTC. The encoded protein is CAISGTGGYGYTF.

About this clonotype itself: The junction departs from the called germline gene at one end, perhaps through a read error. This sequence joins TRBV4-3 and TRBJ2-7; D gene uncertain. Germline CDR1 and CDR2: LGHNA and YSLEER. This CDR3 has 16 amino acids. Written as DNA, the CDR3 is TGCGCCAGCAGCCAAGGCCTGGGTGCTAGTGTTTTCGAGCCGTACTTC. This encodes CASSQGLGASVFEPYF.

Only one count was recorded for this clonotype. An end of the junction does not agree with germline; a read error may underlie this. The chain links TRBV6-2 or TRBV6-3 to TRBJ2-7; D is ambiguous. Germline lookup yields CDR1 MNHEY and CDR2 SVGEGT. The CDR3 spans 16 residues. CDR3 bases: TGCGCCAGCATTAAACACAGTGTACGAGGATCCTACGAGCAGCACTTC. Its translation is CASIKHSVRGSYEQHF.

In regard to this clonotype: Its ends do not fully match the called genes, so a read error is possible. The chain recombines TRBV14 with TRBJ1-6; weak D call: TRBD1 (5 bases). Per germline, CDR1 SGHDN and CDR2 FVKESK. There are 16 residues in the CDR3. CDR3 in DNA: TGTGCCAGCAGCCACCTATTCGAAGGGGATAGTTCACCCCTCCGCTTT. This translates into CASSHLFEGDSSPLRF. Supplemented by reference TRBV14 and TRBJ1-6, the full variable domain reads EAGVTQFPSHSVIEKGQTVTLRCDPISGHDNLYWYRRVMGKEIKFLLHFVKESKQDESGMPNNRFLAERTGGTYSTLKVQPAELEDSGVYFCASSHLFEGDSSPLRFGNGTRLTVT.

Note on this clonotype: Possible read error: a much larger clone is one base away. The chain couples TRBV13 to TRBJ1-1; a weak D match, TRBD1 (5 bases). CDR3 length equals 14 residues. Germline CDR1 PRHDT, CDR2 FYEKMQ (reference sequence). Trimming stripped 5 bases from V and 0 bases from J, with 10 bases between. For the CDR3, the DNA is TGTGCCAGCAGCCTCAGGACACTGAACACTGAAGCTTTCTTT. Its protein product is CASSLRTLNTEAFF.

V usage is TRBV11-2 and J usage is TRBJ2-1; TRBD1 aligns across 8 bases. Germline values: CDR1 SGHAT, CDR2 FQNNGV. The CDR3 has 16 residues. With 0 bases clipped from V and 8 bases from J, the junction kept 9 bases outside the gene matches. This chain's CDR3 is CASSLDRTGKVDEQFF. In nucleotides, the CDR3 is TGTGCCAGCAGCTTAGATCGGACAGGGAAGGTCGATGAGCAGTTCTTC.

The CDR3 sequence is CSVKGGAYTF. The CDR3 DNA reads as TGCAGTGTTAAAGGAGGTGCCTACACCTTC. This chain connects TRBV20-1 to TRBJ1-2; no clear D. Deletions cut 7 bases from V and 10 bases from J, with 13 bases between. The CDR3 consists of 10 residues. The germline V gene has CDR1 DFQATT and CDR2 SNEGSKA (reference sequence).

Regarding this clonotype: This CDR3 fails to terminate in the conserved phenylalanine or tryptophan, so it likely reflects a read error. V is TRBV29-1 and J is TRBJ2-3, with D hard to call. The CDR3 is made up of 15 amino acids. Germline V gene lookup returns CDR1 SQVTM and CDR2 ANQGSEA. CDR3 in amino acids: CSVAGVLLSTDMQYL. As DNA, the CDR3 is TGCAGCGTCGCCGGCGTACTCCTGAGCACAGATATGCAGTATTTG.

A note on this clonotype: A read error may account for a junction end that differs from germline. The chain is built from TRBV4-2 and TRBJ2-1, with TRBD2 as a possible D gene (6 bases). From germline, CDR1 is LGHNA and CDR2 YNFKEQ. The CDR3 spans 17 residues. Here the CDR3 reads CANSQVQRNGGQDEQFF. The CDR3, as DNA: TGTGCCAACAGCCAAGTTCAGCGTAACGGGGGTCAGGATGAGCAGTTCTTC.